These T cell receptor beta chains were read from a single sample in a study of T cell responses to AZD1222 COVID-19 vaccine. TCRdb's copy holds only in-frame clones and misses some; the assay was immunoSEQ multiplex PCR. The sample includes over 150,000 clones, 85% to 95% of them seen just once. This specimen consisted of peripheral blood, obtained 28 days after the second AZD1222 dose. The source is an adult who received the AZD1222 COVID-19 vaccine. Each CDR3 is given with its conserved first and last residue. The D gene is left open where the match is weak. Size is omitted from some rows. Given values are once, few, many or a class for expanded clones.

d_gene	v_gene	abundance	j_gene	CDR3nt	CDR3aa
NA	TRBV4-1	once	TRBJ1-1	TGCGCCAGCAGCCAACCTTCCTGGGGCACTGAAGCTTTCTTT	CASSQPSWGTEAFF
NA	TRBV19	NA	TRBJ2-7	TGTGCCAGTAGTAACGTCGGATACGAGCAGTACTTC	CASSNVGYEQYF
NA	TRBV12-3/TRBV12-4	once	TRBJ1-3	TGTGCCAGCGCCCTCAGGCGGGGAAACACCATATATTTT	CASALRRGNTIYF
NA	TRBV6-6	NA	TRBJ1-6	TGTGCCAGCAGTTACCAGGGTGTGGAATCACCCCTCCACTTT	CASSYQGVESPLHF
NA	TRBV27	NA	TRBJ1-6	TGTGCCAGCAGTTTATTTGCCAATAATTCACCCCTCCACTTT	CASSLFANNSPLHF
NA	TRBV11-3	once	TRBJ1-6	TGTGCCAGCAGCCAGGGAGACAGATTTAGGTGGTGGGAATCACCCCTCCACTTT	CASSQGDRFRWWESPLHF
NA	TRBV11-3	NA	TRBJ1-5	TGTGCCAGCAGCCTACAGCATTTT	CASSLQHF
NA	TRBV9	NA	TRBJ1-2	TGTGCCCGCAGCGGGGGGGGGCAGCCACCCAACTATGGCTACACCTTC	CARSGGGQPPNYGYTF
NA	TRBV6-2/TRBV6-3	NA	TRBJ1-4	TGTGCCAGCAGTTACTCGGGGACTCCCAATGAAAAACTGTTTTTT	CASSYSGTPNEKLFF
TRBD1	TRBV6-2/TRBV6-3	NA	TRBJ1-3	TGTGCCAGCAGTAGGGGACAGATCTCTGGAAACACCATATATTTT	CASSRGQISGNTIYF
NA	TRBV6-5	NA	TRBJ2-5	TGTGCCATAGGGACATATGAAGGAGAGACCCAGTACTTC	CAIGTYEGETQYF
TRBD1	TRBV5-6	NA	TRBJ1-6	TGTGCCAGCACAACCGGGACAGCCTATTCACCCCTCCACTTT	CASTTGTAYSPLHF
NA	TRBV7-9	NA	TRBJ2-1	TGTGCCAGCAGCTTTTGGGACAATGAGCAGTTCTTC	CASSFWDNEQFF
TRBD1	TRBV3-1/TRBV3-2	NA	TRBJ2-7	TGTGCCAGCAGCGAAGAGGGACAGGGAAACGACGAGCAGTACTTC	CASSEEGQGNDEQYF